This TCR beta chain is drawn from a study of Graves' ophthalmopathy and Graves' hyperthyroidism. V was pared by 5 bases and J by 6 bases, with 15 bases between. Germline values: CDR1 KGHDR, CDR2 SFDVKD. This CDR3 is 15 amino acids long. Scientists amplified the TCR beta CDR3 regions from RNA transcripts. First-round RT-PCR used HTBI primers; second-round multiplex PCR followed. TCRdb fed the multiplex PCR reads into MiXCR, producing one record per CDR3 protein. The sample has 400,000 or so distinct CDR3 sequences, roughly a sixth seen once. This clonotype has only a few counts. This chain connects TRBV24-1 to TRBJ2-2, with D possibly TRBD1 on 6 matching bases. The TCR sequence derives from an adult woman with stable Graves' hyperthyroidism. Material: peripheral blood. CDR3: CATSARGQGPGELFF. CDR3 nucleotide sequence: TGTGCCACCAGTGCGCGTGGCCAGGGGCCCGGGGAGCTGTTTTTT.